The count of the clone carrying this T cell receptor (beta chain) is one. Its cognate antigen is unknown. J was trimmed by 0 bases and V by 3 bases; bases with no gene match: 3. The CDR3 has 15 amino acids. The germline gives CDR1 SGHNT, CDR2 YYREEE (reference sequence). This specimen belongs to a study of cytomegalovirus exposure and HLA in healthy donors. Whole-study results and caveats: A later analysis found TCR association rates differed by HLA locus, highest for DRB1 and lowest for HLA-C. In vitro, a few CMV-associated chains proved specific for CMV antigens.

This PCR relied on a set of 60 Vbeta primers and 13 Jbeta primers. Data came from immunoSEQ multiplex PCR; TCRdb stores just in-frame clones and leaves some out. Here the sample spans tens of thousands of clones, around 70% being singletons. The sequence came from a woman in her 30s in good health and CMV-seropositive. The rearrangement links TRBV5-4 to TRBJ1-5; TRBD1 matches at 7 bases. Sequenced: PBMCs. In DNA form, the CDR3 reads TGTGCCAGCAGCTGGGACAGAGCTAGCAATCAGCCCCAGCATTTT. This codes for CASSWDRASNQPQHF.